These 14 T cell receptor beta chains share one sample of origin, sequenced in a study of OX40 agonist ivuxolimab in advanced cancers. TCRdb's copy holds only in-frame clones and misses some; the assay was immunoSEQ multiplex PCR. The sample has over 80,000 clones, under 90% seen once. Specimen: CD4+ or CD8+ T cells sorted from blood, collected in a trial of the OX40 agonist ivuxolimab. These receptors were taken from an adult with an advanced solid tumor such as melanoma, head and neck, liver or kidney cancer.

The CDR3 bases are TGCGCCAGCAGCTTGCAGGGCGAGACACCCCTCCACTTT. It is translated as CASSLQGETPLHF. The chain carries TRBV5-1 and TRBJ1-6, with D possibly TRBD1 on 5 matching bases. Germline V gene lookup returns CDR1 SGHRS and CDR2 YFSETQ. The V and J ends lost 1 base and 11 bases respectively, with 10 bases between them. This CDR3 is 13 amino acids long.

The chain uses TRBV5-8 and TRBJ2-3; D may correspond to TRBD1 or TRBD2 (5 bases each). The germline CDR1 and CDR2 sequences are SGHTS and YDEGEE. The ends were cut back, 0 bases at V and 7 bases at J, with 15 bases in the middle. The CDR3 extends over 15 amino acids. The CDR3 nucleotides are TGTGCCAGCAGCTTGGCCGACTTGGGGGTCCATACGCAGTATTTT. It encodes CASSLADLGVHTQYF.

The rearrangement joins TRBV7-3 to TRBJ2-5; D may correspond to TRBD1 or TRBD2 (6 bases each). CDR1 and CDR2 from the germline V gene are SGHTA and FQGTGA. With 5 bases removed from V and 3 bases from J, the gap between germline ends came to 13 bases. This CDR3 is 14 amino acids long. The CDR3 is CASSPKGGEETQYF. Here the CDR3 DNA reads TGTGCCAGCAGCCCCAAGGGGGGTGAAGAGACCCAGTACTTC.

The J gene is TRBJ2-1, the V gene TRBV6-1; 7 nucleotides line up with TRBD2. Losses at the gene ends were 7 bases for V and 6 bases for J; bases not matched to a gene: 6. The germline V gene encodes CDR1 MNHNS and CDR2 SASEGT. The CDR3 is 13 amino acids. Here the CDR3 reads CASIREASNEQFF. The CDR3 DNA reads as TGTGCCAGCATACGGGAGGCCTCCAATGAGCAGTTCTTC.

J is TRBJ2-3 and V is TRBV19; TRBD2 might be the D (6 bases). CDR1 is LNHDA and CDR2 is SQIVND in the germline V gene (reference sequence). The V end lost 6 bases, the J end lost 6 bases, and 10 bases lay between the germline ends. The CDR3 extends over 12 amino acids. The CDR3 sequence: CASSLRGDTQYF. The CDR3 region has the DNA TGTGCCAGTAGCCTACGGGGGGATACGCAGTATTTT.

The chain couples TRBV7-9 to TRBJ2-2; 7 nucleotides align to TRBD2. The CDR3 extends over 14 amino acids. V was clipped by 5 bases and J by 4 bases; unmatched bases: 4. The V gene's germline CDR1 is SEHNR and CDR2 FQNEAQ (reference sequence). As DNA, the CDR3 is TGTGCCAGCAGCCCAGCGGGGTCCACCGGGGAGCTGTTTTTT. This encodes CASSPAGSTGELFF.

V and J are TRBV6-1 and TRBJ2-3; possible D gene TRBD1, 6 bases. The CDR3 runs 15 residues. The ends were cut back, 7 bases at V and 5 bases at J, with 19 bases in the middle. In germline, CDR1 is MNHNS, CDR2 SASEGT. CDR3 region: CASNGGSRGGDTQYF. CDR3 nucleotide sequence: TGTGCCAGCAACGGAGGCAGTCGAGGGGGAGATACGCAGTATTTT.

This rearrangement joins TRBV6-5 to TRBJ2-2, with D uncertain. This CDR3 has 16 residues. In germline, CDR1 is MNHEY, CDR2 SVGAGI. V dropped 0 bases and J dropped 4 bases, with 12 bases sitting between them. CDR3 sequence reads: CASSYSRSGFTGELFF. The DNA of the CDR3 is TGTGCCAGCAGTTACTCGAGGTCGGGCTTCACCGGGGAGCTGTTTTTT.

The DNA for the CDR3 is TGCAGCGTTGAAGTCTACGAGCAAACGTACAATGAGCAGTTCTTC. The encoded protein is CSVEVYEQTYNEQFF. The chain combines TRBV29-1 with TRBJ2-1; D ambiguous. Trimming removed 1 base from V and 4 bases from J, with 14 bases in between. The CDR3 has 15 residues. The germline V gene encodes CDR1 SQVTM and CDR2 ANQGSEA.

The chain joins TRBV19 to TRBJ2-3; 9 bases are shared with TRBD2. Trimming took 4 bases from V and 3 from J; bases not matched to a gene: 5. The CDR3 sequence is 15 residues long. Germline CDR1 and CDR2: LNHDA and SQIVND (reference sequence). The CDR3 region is CASSKQRGVTDTQYF. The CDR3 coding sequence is TGTGCCAGTAGTAAACAGCGGGGGGTGACAGATACGCAGTATTTT.

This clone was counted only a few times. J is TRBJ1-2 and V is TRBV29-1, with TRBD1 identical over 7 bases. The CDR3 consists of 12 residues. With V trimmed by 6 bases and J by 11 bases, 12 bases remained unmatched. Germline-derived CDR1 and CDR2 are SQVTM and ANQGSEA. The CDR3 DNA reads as TGCAGCGTCGTCAACAGGGGTGTGGTGTACACCTTC. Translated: CSVVNRGVVYTF.

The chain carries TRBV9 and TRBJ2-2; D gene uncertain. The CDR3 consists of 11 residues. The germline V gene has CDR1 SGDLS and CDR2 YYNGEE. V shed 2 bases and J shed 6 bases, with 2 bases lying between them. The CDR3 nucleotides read TGTGCCAGCAGCGTTCCCGGGGAGCTGTTTTTT. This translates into CASSVPGELFF.

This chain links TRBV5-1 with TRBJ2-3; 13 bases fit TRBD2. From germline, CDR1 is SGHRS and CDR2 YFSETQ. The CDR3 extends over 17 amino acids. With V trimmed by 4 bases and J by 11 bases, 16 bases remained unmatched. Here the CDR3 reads CASSELRTSGGLQWQYF. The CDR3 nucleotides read TGCGCCAGCAGCGAGCTGCGGACTAGCGGGGGCCTGCAGTGGCAGTATTTT.

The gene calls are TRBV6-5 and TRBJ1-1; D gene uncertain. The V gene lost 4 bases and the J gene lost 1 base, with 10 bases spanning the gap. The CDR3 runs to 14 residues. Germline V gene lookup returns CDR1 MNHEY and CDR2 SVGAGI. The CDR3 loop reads CASSSPSPNTEAFF. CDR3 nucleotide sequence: TGTGCCAGCAGTTCCCCTTCGCCGAACACTGAAGCTTTCTTT.